This T cell receptor beta chain stems from a study of blood T cell repertoires in COVID-19. At the level of the study: Acute-phase and convalescent COVID-19 samples originated in the United States, Italy and Spain. From T cells, B-cell-depleted T cells, or PBMCs came the material, which was cDNA or gDNA.

In the source study's methods: The authors estimated nucleated cell counts from reference gene primer amplification. Clones were read by immunoSEQ multiplex PCR, and TCRdb kept only the in-frame ones, dropping some. That table furnishes V, J and clone size, whereas the DNA furnished D and trimming. Found here are 250,000 to 350,000 clones, 88% of them singletons; the top ten hold roughly 10%. Germline V gene lookup returns CDR1 LNHDA and CDR2 SQIVND (reference sequence). The CDR3 spans 14 residues. Germline trimming cut 1 base from V and 9 bases from J; bases unmatched to any gene: 5. The genes are TRBV19 and TRBJ1-5; 8 nucleotides agree with TRBD1. The receptor's source is a woman in her twenties or thirties with COVID-19, enrolled during active disease. The sequencing sample was made of peripheral blood. CDR3 residues: CASSIGQGSWPQHF. CDR3 DNA: TGTGCCAGTAGTATAGGACAGGGGTCATGGCCCCAGCATTTT.